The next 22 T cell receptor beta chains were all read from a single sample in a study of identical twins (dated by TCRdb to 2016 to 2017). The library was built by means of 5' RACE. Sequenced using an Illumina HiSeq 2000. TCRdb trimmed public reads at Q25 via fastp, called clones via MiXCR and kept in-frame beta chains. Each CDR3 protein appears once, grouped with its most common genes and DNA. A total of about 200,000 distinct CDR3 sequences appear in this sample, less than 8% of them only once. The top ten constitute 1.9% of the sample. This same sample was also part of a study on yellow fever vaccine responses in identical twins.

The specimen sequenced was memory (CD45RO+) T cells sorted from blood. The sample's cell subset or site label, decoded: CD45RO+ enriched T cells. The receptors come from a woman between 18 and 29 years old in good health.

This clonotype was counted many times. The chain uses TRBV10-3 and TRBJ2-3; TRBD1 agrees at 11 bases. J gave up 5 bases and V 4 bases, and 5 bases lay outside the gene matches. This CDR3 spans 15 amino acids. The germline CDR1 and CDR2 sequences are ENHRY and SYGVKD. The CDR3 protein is CAISGGQGAKDTQYF. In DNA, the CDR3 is TGTGCCATCAGTGGAGGACAGGGGGCAAAAGATACGCAGTATTTT.

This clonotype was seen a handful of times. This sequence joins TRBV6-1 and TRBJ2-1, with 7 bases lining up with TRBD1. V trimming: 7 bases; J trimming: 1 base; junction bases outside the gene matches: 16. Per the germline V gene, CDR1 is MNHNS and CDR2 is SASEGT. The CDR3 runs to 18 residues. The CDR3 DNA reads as TGTGCCAGCACGAGATACCCACCGGGACAGTCTTCCTACAATGAGCAGTTCTTC. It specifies CASTRYPPGQSSYNEQFF.

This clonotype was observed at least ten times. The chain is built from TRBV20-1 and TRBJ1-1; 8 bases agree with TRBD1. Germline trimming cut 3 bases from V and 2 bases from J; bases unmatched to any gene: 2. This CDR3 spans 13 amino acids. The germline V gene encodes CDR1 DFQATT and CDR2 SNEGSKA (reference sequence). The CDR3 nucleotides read TGCAGTGCTAGCAGGGGGCAAAACACTGAAGCTTTCTTT. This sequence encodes CSASRGQNTEAFF.

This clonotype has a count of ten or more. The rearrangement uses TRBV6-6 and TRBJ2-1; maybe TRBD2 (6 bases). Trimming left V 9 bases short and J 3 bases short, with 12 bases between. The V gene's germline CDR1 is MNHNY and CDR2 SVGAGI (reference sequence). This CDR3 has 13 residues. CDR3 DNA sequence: TGTGCCAGTAGCGGAGAGGGCTACAATGAGCAGTTCTTC. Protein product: CASSGEGYNEQFF.

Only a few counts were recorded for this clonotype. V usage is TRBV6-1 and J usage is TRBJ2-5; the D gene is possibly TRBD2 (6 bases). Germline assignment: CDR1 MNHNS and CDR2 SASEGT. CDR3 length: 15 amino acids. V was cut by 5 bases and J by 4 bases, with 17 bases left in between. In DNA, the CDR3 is TGTGCCAGCAGTCCGGGACTCCCTAAGGGAGAGACCCAGTACTTC. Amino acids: CASSPGLPKGETQYF.

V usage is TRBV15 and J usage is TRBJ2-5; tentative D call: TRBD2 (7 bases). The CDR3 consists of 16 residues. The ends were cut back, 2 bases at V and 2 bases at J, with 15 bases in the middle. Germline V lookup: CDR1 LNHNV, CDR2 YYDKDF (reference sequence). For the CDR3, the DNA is TGTGCCACCAGCAGATCCCGGGGGGCGGCTCAAGAGACCCAGTACTTC. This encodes CATSRSRGAAQETQYF. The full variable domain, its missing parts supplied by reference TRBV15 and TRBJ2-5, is DAMVIQNPRYQVTQFGKPVTLSCSQTLNHNVMYWYQQKSSQAPKLLFHYYDKDFNNEADTPDNFQSRRPNTSFCFLDIRSPGLGDTAMYLCATSRSRGAAQETQYFGPGTRLLVL.

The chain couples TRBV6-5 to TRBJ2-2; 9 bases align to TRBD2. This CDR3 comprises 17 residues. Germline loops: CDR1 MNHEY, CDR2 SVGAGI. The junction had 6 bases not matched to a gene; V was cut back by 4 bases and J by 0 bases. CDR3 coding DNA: TGTGCCAGCAGTTTCTTAGCGGGAGATGCGAACACCGGGGAGCTGTTTTTT. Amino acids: CASSFLAGDANTGELFF.

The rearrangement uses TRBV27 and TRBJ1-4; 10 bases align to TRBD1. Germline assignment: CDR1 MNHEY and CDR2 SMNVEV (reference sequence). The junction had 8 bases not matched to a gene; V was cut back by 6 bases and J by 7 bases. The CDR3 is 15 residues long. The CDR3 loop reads CASSFLRTGGEKLFF. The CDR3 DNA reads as TGTGCCAGCAGCTTCTTACGGACAGGGGGTGAAAAACTGTTTTTT.

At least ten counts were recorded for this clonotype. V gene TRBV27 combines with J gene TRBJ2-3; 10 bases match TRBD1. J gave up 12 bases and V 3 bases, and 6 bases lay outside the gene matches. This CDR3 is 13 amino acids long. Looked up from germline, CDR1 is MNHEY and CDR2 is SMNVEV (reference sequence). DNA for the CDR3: TGTGCCAGCAGTTTCCCAGGACAGGGGGGACAGTATTTT. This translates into CASSFPGQGGQYF.

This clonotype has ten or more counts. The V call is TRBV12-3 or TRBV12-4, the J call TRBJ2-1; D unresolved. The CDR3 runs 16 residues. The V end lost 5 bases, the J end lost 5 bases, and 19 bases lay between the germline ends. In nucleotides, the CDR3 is TGTGCCAGCAGTCTCTCTAGGACCGAACGAAACAATGAGCAGTTCTTC. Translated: CASSLSRTERNNEQFF.

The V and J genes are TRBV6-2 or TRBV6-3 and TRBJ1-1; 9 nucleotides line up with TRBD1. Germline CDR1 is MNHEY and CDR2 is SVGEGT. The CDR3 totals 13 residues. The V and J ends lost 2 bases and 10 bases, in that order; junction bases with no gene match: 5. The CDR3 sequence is CASSYQGQGSAFF. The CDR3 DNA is TGTGCCAGCAGTTACCAGGGACAGGGATCAGCTTTCTTT.

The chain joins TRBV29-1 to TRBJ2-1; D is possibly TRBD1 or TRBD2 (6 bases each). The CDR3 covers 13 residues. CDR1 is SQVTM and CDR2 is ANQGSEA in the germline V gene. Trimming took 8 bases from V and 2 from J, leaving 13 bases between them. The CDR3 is CSLKEGAYNEQFF. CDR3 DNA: TGCAGCCTAAAGGAGGGGGCCTACAATGAGCAGTTCTTC.

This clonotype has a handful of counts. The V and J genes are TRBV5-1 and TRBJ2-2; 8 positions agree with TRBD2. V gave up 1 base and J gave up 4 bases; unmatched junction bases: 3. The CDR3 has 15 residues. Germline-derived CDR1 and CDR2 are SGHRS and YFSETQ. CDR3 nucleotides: TGCGCCAGCAGCTTGTTCGCGGGGGGCACCGGGGAGCTGTTTTTT. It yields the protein CASSLFAGGTGELFF.

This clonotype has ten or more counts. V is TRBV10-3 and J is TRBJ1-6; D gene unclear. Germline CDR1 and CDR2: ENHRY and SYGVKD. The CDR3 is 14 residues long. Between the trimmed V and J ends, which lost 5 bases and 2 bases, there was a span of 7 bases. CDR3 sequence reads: CAISLDAYNSPLHF. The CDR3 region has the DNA TGTGCCATCAGTTTGGACGCCTATAATTCACCCCTCCACTTT.

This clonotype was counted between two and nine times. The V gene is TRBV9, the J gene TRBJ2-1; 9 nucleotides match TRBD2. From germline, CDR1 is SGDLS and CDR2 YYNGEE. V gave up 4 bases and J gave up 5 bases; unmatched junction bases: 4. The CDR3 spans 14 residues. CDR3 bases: TGTGCCAGCAGCATCATAGCGGGAGACAATGAGCAGTTCTTC. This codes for CASSIIAGDNEQFF.

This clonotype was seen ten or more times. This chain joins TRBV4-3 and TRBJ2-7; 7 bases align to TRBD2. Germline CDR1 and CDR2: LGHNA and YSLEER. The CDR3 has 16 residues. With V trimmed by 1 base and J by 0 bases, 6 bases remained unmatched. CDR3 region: CASSQGLADSSYEQYF. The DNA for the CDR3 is TGCGCCAGCAGCCAAGGACTAGCTGACAGCTCCTACGAGCAGTACTTC.

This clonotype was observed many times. CDR3 region: CASSQLDLPPYNEQFF. CDR3 nucleotide sequence: TGTGCCAGCAGCCAACTGGACCTCCCTCCCTACAATGAGCAGTTCTTC. The chain is built from TRBV7-2 and TRBJ2-1, with D unresolved. The CDR3 runs to 16 residues. CDR1 and CDR2 from the germline V gene are SGHTA and FQGNSA. The germline V and J ends were trimmed by 5 bases and 2 bases, with 16 bases remaining between them.

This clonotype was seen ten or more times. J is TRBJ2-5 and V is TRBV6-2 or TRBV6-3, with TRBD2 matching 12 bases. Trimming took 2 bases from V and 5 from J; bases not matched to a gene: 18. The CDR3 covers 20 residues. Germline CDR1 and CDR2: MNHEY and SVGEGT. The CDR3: CASSYASPQRLAGVGETQYF. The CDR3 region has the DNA TGTGCCAGCAGTTACGCGAGTCCGCAGCGACTAGCGGGAGTGGGGGAGACCCAGTACTTC.

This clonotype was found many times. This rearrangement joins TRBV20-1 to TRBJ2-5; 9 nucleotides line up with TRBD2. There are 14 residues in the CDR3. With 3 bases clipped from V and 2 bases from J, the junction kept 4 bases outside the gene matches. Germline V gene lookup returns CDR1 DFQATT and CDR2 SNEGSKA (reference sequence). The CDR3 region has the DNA TGCAGTGCTAGCGCGGGGGGGCGGCAAGAGACCCAGTACTTC. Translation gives CSASAGGRQETQYF.

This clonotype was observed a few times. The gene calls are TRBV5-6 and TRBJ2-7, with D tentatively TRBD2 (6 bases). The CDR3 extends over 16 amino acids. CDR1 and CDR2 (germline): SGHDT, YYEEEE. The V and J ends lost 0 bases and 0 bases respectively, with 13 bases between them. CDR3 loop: CASSLVGAGSSYEQYF. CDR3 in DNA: TGTGCCAGCAGCTTGGTTGGGGCGGGGAGCTCCTACGAGCAGTACTTC.

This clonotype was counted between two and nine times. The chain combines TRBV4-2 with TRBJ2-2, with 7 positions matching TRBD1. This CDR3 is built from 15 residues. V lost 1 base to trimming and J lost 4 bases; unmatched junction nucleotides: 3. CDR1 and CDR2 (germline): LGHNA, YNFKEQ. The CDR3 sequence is CASSQATGFTGELFF. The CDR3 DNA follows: TGTGCCAGCAGCCAAGCGACAGGGTTCACCGGGGAGCTGTTTTTT.

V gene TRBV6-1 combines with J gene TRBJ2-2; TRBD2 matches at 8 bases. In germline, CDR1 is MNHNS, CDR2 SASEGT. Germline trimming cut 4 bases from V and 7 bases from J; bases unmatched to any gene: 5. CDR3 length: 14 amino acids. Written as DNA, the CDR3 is TGTGCCAGCAGTGCGGGAGGGAAAATCGGGGAGCTGTTTTTT. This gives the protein CASSAGGKIGELFF.